Below, 30 T cell receptor beta chains from the same sample are listed, as sequenced in a study of cytomegalovirus exposure and HLA in healthy donors. The PCR ran on 60 Vbeta and 13 Jbeta primers. Sequencing used immunoSEQ multiplex PCR; TCRdb keeps in-frame clones, though not all of them. The sample contains about 140,000 clones, around 75% of which appear only once. What was sequenced was PBMCs. The receptor set was obtained from a woman in her twenties or thirties in good health and CMV-seronegative.

This chain links TRBV9 with TRBJ1-4, with TRBD1 matching over 12 bases. With V trimmed by 3 bases and J by 15 bases, 12 bases remained unmatched. Germline V gene sequence: CDR1 SGDLS, CDR2 YYNGEE. The CDR3 spans 15 residues. CDR3 coding DNA: TGTGCCAGCAGCGCGTCCGGGACAGGGGGCGACGTGGTGTTTTTT. Protein product: CASSASGTGGDVVFF.

The rearrangement uses TRBV4-2 and TRBJ1-2, with D hard to call. Looked up from germline, CDR1 is LGHNA and CDR2 is YNFKEQ. Trimming removed 1 base from V and 3 bases from J, with 12 bases in between. This CDR3 is built from 15 residues. CDR3 protein: CASSQGSNNYYGYTF. CDR3 nucleotide sequence: TGTGCCAGCAGCCAAGGGAGCAACAACTACTATGGCTACACCTTC.

This chain links TRBV6-6 with TRBJ2-7; 8 nucleotides match TRBD1. CDR3 length: 16 residues. CDR1 is MNHNY, CDR2 SVGAGI, per germline (reference sequence). Unmatched junction bases numbered 10, after V lost 5 bases and J lost 1 base. The CDR3 nucleotides are TGTGCCAGCAGTCGCGGCGGACAGGGATATTCCTACGAGCAGTACTTC. This sequence encodes CASSRGGQGYSYEQYF.

This rearrangement joins TRBV7-2 to TRBJ2-1, with TRBD2 identical over 8 bases. This CDR3 is built from 16 residues. Trimming cost V 6 bases and J 5 bases; bases outside gene matches: 12. The germline gives CDR1 SGHTA, CDR2 FQGNSA. The CDR3 region has the DNA TGTGCCAGCAGTTTCGACCGGGGGGGAAATAACAATGAGCAGTTCTTC. Protein sequence: CASSFDRGGNNNEQFF.

DNA for the CDR3: TGTGCCAGCAGTAACCTAGACAGGGCCGATGGCTACACCTTC. It codes for CASSNLDRADGYTF. This rearrangement joins TRBV27 to TRBJ1-2; 7 bases align to TRBD1. The CDR3 is 14 residues long. V lost 5 bases and J lost 6; bases outside the gene matches: 9. In germline, CDR1 is MNHEY, CDR2 SMNVEV (reference sequence).

The chain couples TRBV7-9 to TRBJ1-2; D remains unclear. Between the trimmed V and J ends, which lost 5 bases and 4 bases, there was a span of 23 bases. Germline-derived CDR1 and CDR2 are SEHNR and FQNEAQ (reference sequence). CDR3 length: 17 amino acids. CDR3 in amino acids: CASSDTTRWEGGYGYTF. CDR3 DNA: TGTGCCAGCAGCGATACGACAAGGTGGGAGGGAGGCTATGGCTACACCTTC.

The rearrangement uses TRBV5-1 and TRBJ1-1, with D perhaps TRBD1 (5 bases). Germline values: CDR1 SGHRS, CDR2 YFSETQ. V lost 0 bases to trimming and J lost 3 bases, with 6 bases between them. There are 13 residues in the CDR3. CDR3 residues: CASSLVGDTEAFF. CDR3 DNA sequence: TGCGCCAGCAGCTTGGTAGGGGACACTGAAGCTTTCTTT.

The chain couples TRBV9 to TRBJ2-1; 13 positions match TRBD2. The germline V gene encodes CDR1 SGDLS and CDR2 YYNGEE. This CDR3 is built from 14 residues. J gave up 9 bases and V 7 bases, and 7 bases lay outside the gene matches. CDR3 residues: CASAKGLAGVEQFF. Here the CDR3 DNA reads TGTGCCAGCGCAAAAGGACTAGCGGGGGTTGAGCAGTTCTTC.

V and J are TRBV6-5 and TRBJ2-1; 10 nucleotides line up with TRBD1. The CDR3 contains 15 residues. The V gene end was trimmed by 3 bases and the J gene end by 5 bases; junction bases not matched to a gene: 4. The germline gives CDR1 MNHEY, CDR2 SVGAGI. The CDR3 loop is CASSYWGQGHNEQFF. Written as DNA, the CDR3 is TGTGCCAGCAGTTATTGGGGACAGGGGCACAATGAGCAGTTCTTC.

The rearrangement joins TRBV9 to TRBJ2-3, with D uncertain. The CDR3 contains 14 residues. The ends were cut back, 0 bases at V and 6 bases at J, with 11 bases in the middle. Germline CDR1 SGDLS, CDR2 YYNGEE. The CDR3: CASSVGSPIDTQYF. In DNA form, the CDR3 reads TGTGCCAGCAGCGTAGGGAGCCCGATTGATACGCAGTATTTT.

The chain has TRBV11-3 and TRBJ2-1; a possible D gene is TRBD2 (5 bases). Germline V lookup: CDR1 SGHNT, CDR2 YENEEA. V lost 0 bases, J lost 8 bases, and 11 bases lay in between. CDR3 length: 14 amino acids. This chain's CDR3 is CASSLDRWEYEQFF. In DNA form, the CDR3 reads TGTGCCAGCAGCTTAGACCGATGGGAGTATGAGCAGTTCTTC.

This chain uses TRBV6-1 with TRBJ2-3, with D unresolved. CDR1 MNHNS and CDR2 SASEGT come from the germline V gene. V was cut by 8 bases and J by 0 bases, with 9 bases left in between. CDR3 size: 13 residues. CDR3 sequence (DNA): TGTGCCAGCCTTACGCGTAGCACAGATACGCAGTATTTT. This sequence encodes CASLTRSTDTQYF.

The table lists this clone with a count of one. The chain recombines TRBV27 with TRBJ1-2, with TRBD1 matching 7 bases. The CDR3 has 17 amino acids. After removal of 6 bases from V and 1 base from J, the junction contained 14 bases not matched to a gene. Germline CDR1 and CDR2: MNHEY and SMNVEV (reference sequence). CDR3 sequence: CASRHYLSDRFNYGYTF. The CDR3 DNA is TGTGCCAGCAGACACTATTTATCGGACAGGTTTAACTATGGCTACACCTTC.

The chain recombines TRBV10-3 with TRBJ2-1; 8 nucleotides align to TRBD1. V lost 6 bases to trimming and J lost 0 bases; unmatched junction nucleotides: 10. CDR1 ENHRY and CDR2 SYGVKD come from the germline V gene. The CDR3 has 17 amino acids. The CDR3: CAISGQGPSNSYNEQFF. In nucleotides, the CDR3 is TGTGCCATCAGCGGACAGGGCCCATCTAACTCCTACAATGAGCAGTTCTTC.

V gene TRBV28 combines with J gene TRBJ2-3; 11 bases are a match to TRBD1. There are 15 residues in the CDR3. CDR1 MDHEN and CDR2 SYDVKM come from the germline V gene. The ends lost 4 bases at V and 4 bases at J; junction bases unmatched: 4. The CDR3 region is CASSWGQGGSDTQYF. The DNA for the CDR3 is TGTGCCAGCAGTTGGGGACAGGGGGGTTCAGATACGCAGTATTTT.

The chain couples TRBV4-1 to TRBJ1-5, with 8 positions matching TRBD1. J was trimmed by 5 bases and V by 3 bases; bases with no gene match: 6. CDR1 is MGHRA and CDR2 is YSYEKL in the germline V gene. The CDR3 loop spans 15 amino acids. CDR3 nucleotides: TGCGCCAGCAGCCATATGGACAGGGACCATCAGCCCCAGCATTTT. It specifies CASSHMDRDHQPQHF.

This clone showed up just once. This chain uses TRBV5-6 with TRBJ1-5; tentative D call: TRBD1 (6 bases). V lost 1 base and J 3 bases, leaving 11 bases between the germline ends. This CDR3 has 15 amino acids. CDR1 is SGHDT, CDR2 YYEEEE, per germline. The CDR3 sequence: CASSLTGFDNQPQHF. For the CDR3, the DNA is TGTGCCAGCAGCTTGACAGGGTTCGACAATCAGCCCCAGCATTTT.

In its sample, this clone was seen a few times. This sequence joins TRBV6-5 and TRBJ1-1; D is possibly TRBD1 (6 bases). The V end was cut by 5 bases, the J end by 5 bases, with 15 bases between. The CDR3 spans 14 residues. Germline-derived CDR1 and CDR2 are MNHEY and SVGAGI. The DNA of the CDR3 is TGTGCCAGCAGTACAGGACAGCTAATGACTGAAGCTTTCTTT. Translated, it gives CASSTGQLMTEAFF.

This clone was picked up one time. V is TRBV9 and J is TRBJ1-1, with 7 bases identical to TRBD1. This CDR3 spans 15 amino acids. The germline V gene has CDR1 SGDLS and CDR2 YYNGEE. J lost 3 bases, V lost 2 bases, and 7 bases had no gene match. The CDR3: CASSVGTDHYTEAFF. CDR3 DNA sequence: TGTGCCAGCAGCGTCGGGACAGACCATTACACTGAAGCTTTCTTT.

Here the CDR3 reads CASRPTGGSNTEAFF. The CDR3 DNA reads as TGTGCCAGCAGACCGACAGGGGGGTCGAACACTGAAGCTTTCTTT. The gene calls are TRBV7-9 and TRBJ1-1, with 9 bases lining up with TRBD1. The V and J ends lost 6 bases and 1 base, in that order; junction bases with no gene match: 6. The CDR3 totals 15 residues. From germline, CDR1 is SEHNR and CDR2 FQNEAQ (reference sequence). Using reference TRBV7-9 and TRBJ1-1 for the parts outside the CDR3, the full variable domain is DTGVSQNPRHKITKRGQNVTFRCDPISEHNRLYWYRQTLGQGPEFLTYFQNEAQLEKSRLLSDRFSAERPKGSFSTLEIQRTEQGDSAMYLCASRPTGGSNTEAFFGQGTRLTVV.

The chain combines TRBV6-5 with TRBJ1-4; D remains unclear. V dropped 9 bases and J dropped 3 bases, with 17 bases sitting between them. The germline CDR1 and CDR2 sequences are MNHEY and SVGAGI. CDR3 size: 15 residues. The CDR3 bases are TGTGCCAGTGTACCCGAGGGTGCGGCTAATGAAAAACTGTTTTTT. Its protein product is CASVPEGAANEKLFF.

This clone was picked up a small number of times. CDR3 in amino acids: CASSPPATGNEQYF. As DNA, the CDR3 is TGTGCCAGCTCACCACCGGCGACAGGGAACGAGCAGTACTTC. This chain links TRBV18 with TRBJ2-7; 7 bases match TRBD1. The germline CDR1 and CDR2 sequences are KGHSH and LQKENI. This CDR3 spans 14 amino acids. Trimming removed 0 bases from V and 5 bases from J; junction bases left unmatched: 4.

J is TRBJ2-7 and V is TRBV5-1; TRBD1 aligns across 8 bases. The J segment lost 6 bases and the V segment lost 1 base, leaving 12 bases of the junction unmatched. The CDR3 spans 16 residues. Germline values: CDR1 SGHRS, CDR2 YFSETQ. This chain's CDR3 is CASSLTSSAGGREQYF. CDR3 nucleotide sequence: TGCGCCAGCAGCTTGACTTCTTCGGCAGGGGGCCGCGAGCAGTACTTC.

The rearrangement uses TRBV19 and TRBJ1-4, with a weak D call TRBD1 (5 bases). The CDR3 spans 13 residues. The germline V gene has CDR1 LNHDA and CDR2 SQIVND (reference sequence). V shed 8 bases and J shed 0 bases, with 7 bases lying between them. In DNA form, the CDR3 reads TGTGCCAGTGGGGGGTCAACTAATGAAAAACTGTTTTTT. Protein: CASGGSTNEKLFF. Combining the CDR3 with reference TRBV19 and TRBJ1-4 gives the whole variable domain DGGITQSPKYLFRKEGQNVTLSCEQNLNHDAMYWYRQDPGQGLRLIYYSQIVNDFQKGDIAEGYSVSREKKESFPLTVTSAQKNPTAFYLCASGGSTNEKLFFGSGTQLSVL.

The chain is built from TRBV30 and TRBJ2-5; TRBD2 might be the D (6 bases). The CDR3 spans 16 residues. Germline CDR1 is GTSNPN and CDR2 is SVGIG (reference sequence). Trimming pared 0 bases from V and 5 bases from J, leaving 19 bases between. The CDR3 loop is CAWSVSTVGRGETQYF. CDR3 bases: TGTGCCTGGAGTGTATCCACGGTCGGACGGGGGGAGACCCAGTACTTC. Using reference TRBV30 and TRBJ2-5 for the parts outside the CDR3, the full variable domain is SQTIHQWPATLVQPVGSPLSLECTVEGTSNPNLYWYRQAAGRGLQLLFYSVGIGQISSEVPQNLSASRPQDRQFILSSKKLLLSDSGFYLCAWSVSTVGRGETQYFGPGTRLLVL.

This chain joins TRBV7-9 and TRBJ2-3, with TRBD2 matching over 8 bases. Germline V gene data show CDR1 as SEHNR and CDR2 as FQNEAQ (reference sequence). This CDR3 has 15 amino acids. V dropped 5 bases and J dropped 5; count of bases not matched to a gene: 9. This CDR3 is CASSPRPGGEDTQYF. In nucleotides, the CDR3 is TGTGCCAGCAGCCCGAGGCCCGGGGGGGAAGATACGCAGTATTTT.

The rearrangement links TRBV4-1 to TRBJ1-6; 7 nucleotides align to TRBD1. Per germline, CDR1 MGHRA and CDR2 YSYEKL. After removal of 1 base from V and 8 bases from J, the junction contained 5 bases not matched to a gene. The CDR3 length is 15 residues. The CDR3 DNA follows: TGCGCCAGCAGCCAAGCGCGGGACAGCTATTCACCCCTCCACTTT. Translating it yields CASSQARDSYSPLHF.

The V and J genes are TRBV10-3 and TRBJ1-5, with D possibly TRBD1 on 5 matching bases. V was cut by 4 bases and J by 4 bases, with 14 bases left in between. The CDR3 runs to 15 residues. Germline V gene sequence: CDR1 ENHRY, CDR2 SYGVKD. The CDR3 reads CAISGDRLSNQPQHF. DNA for the CDR3: TGTGCCATCAGTGGCGACAGATTAAGTAATCAGCCCCAGCATTTT.

This clone has just a few counts. The V gene is TRBV5-4, the J gene TRBJ2-7, with TRBD1 matching 11 bases. This CDR3 comprises 16 residues. V dropped 0 bases and J dropped 6; count of bases not matched to a gene: 8. Per the germline V gene, CDR1 is SGHNT and CDR2 is YYREEE (reference sequence). The CDR3 region is CASSLDPGQGGFEQYF. DNA of the CDR3: TGTGCCAGCAGCTTGGATCCGGGACAGGGGGGCTTCGAGCAGTACTTC.

V usage is TRBV28 and J usage is TRBJ2-1; D gene ambiguous. Germline V gene data show CDR1 as MDHEN and CDR2 as SYDVKM. Trimming took 6 bases from V and 6 from J, leaving 9 bases between them. The CDR3 has 12 amino acids. The CDR3 sequence: CASRISFNEQFF. The CDR3 DNA reads as TGTGCCAGCAGGATTAGTTTCAATGAGCAGTTCTTC.